What follows is one T cell receptor (beta chain) and its context. TCRdb's table, derived via immunoSEQ multiplex PCR, lists solely in-frame clones and lacks some. The sample has over 30,000 clones. The data stem from a study of T cells in women clearing cervical HPV infection. The wider study: Controls were women whose single incident HPV16 infection cleared within 12 months without precancer or cancer.

The sequence derives from a woman aged 18-69 years with a cervical HPV16 infection that either progressed to CIN3+ or cleared (not recorded which). The sample taken for sequencing was blood buffy coat.

CDR3 bases read: TGTGCCAGCAGCTTAGCGCAGGGCACAGATACG. Its protein product is CASSLAQGTDT. The CDR3 in its entirety is CASSLAQGTDTQYF. The rearrangement joins TRBV7-3 to TRBJ2-3; no reliable D call. The read stops 3 residues short of the end of the CDR3; the missing end is completed from the germline J gene. This CDR3 is 14 amino acids long. Trimming took 2 bases from V and 1 from J, leaving 7 bases between them. Germline CDR1 SGHTA, CDR2 FQGTGA. The whole variable domain, filled in from reference TRBV7-3 and TRBJ2-3, reads GAGVSQTPSNKVTEKGKYVELRCDPISGHTALYWYRQSLGQGPEFLIYFQGTGAADDSGLPNDRFFAVRPEGSVSTLKIQRTERGDSAVYLCASSLAQGTDTQYFGPGTRLTVL.